This is a list of T cell receptor beta chains from one sample in a study of T cell changes during pregnancy in multiple sclerosis. The repertoire was sequenced with immunoSEQ multiplex PCR; TCRdb's copy has only in-frame clones and lacks some. This table has tens of thousands of clones, roughly 89% appearing once. Sequenced input: peripheral blood from another person, used as feeder cells. All receptors derive from a human donor whose cells served as feeder cells for cultures in a pregnancy study. CDR3s include the opening cysteine and the closing phenylalanine or tryptophan. D genes are given only for firm matches. Clone size, where shown, is once, few, many, or a class for clones that have expanded.

clone_size,j_call,d_call,v_call,cdr3_nt,cdr3_aa
.,TRBJ2-1,TRBD1,TRBV10-3,TGTGCCATCAGCAAGGGACAGGGCAATGAGCAGTTCTTC,CAISKGQGNEQFF
.,TRBJ2-4,.,TRBV6-1,TGTGCCAGCAGTGAAGGAGGGTTGAGGGGGACCAAAAACATTCAGTACTTC,CASSEGGLRGTKNIQYF
.,TRBJ1-5,TRBD1,TRBV5-1,TGCGCCAGCAGTGCCGGGACAGGGAGCGGGCAGCCCCAGCATTTT,CASSAGTGSGQPQHF
once,TRBJ2-1,.,TRBV7-9,TGTGCCAGCAGCTTAGCGTATGAGCAGTTCTTC,CASSLAYEQFF
.,TRBJ2-7,.,TRBV7-2,TGTGCCAGCAGCTCCGGGACCTCCTACGAGCAGTACTTC,CASSSGTSYEQYF
once,TRBJ2-3,TRBD2,TRBV7-2,TGTGCCAGCAGCTTAGTCCACATTAGCGGGGGGGCAACAGATACGCAGTATTTT,CASSLVHISGGATDTQYF
.,TRBJ2-7,TRBD2,TRBV7-2,TGTGCCAGCAGCTTCCGGGAGGGCCCCTTCTACGAGCAGTACTTC,CASSFREGPFYEQYF
.,TRBJ1-4,.,TRBV18,TGTGCCAGCTCACTGGGACGGAATGAAAAATTGTTTTTT,CASSLGRNEKLFF
.,TRBJ1-4,TRBD1,TRBV30,TGTGCCTGGAGGGACAGGGGCTATGAAAAACTGTTTTTT,CAWRDRGYEKLFF
.,TRBJ2-1,.,TRBV11-2,TGTGCCAGCAGCTACGACGGGACCTACAATGAGCAGTTCTTC,CASSYDGTYNEQFF
.,TRBJ1-2,.,TRBV7-2,TGTGCCAGCAGCCGATCAGCAGGGGATGGCTACACCTTC,CASSRSAGDGYTF
.,TRBJ1-2,TRBD1,TRBV7-2,TGTGCCAGCAGCTCCGGACAGGGCTATGGCTACACCTTC,CASSSGQGYGYTF
.,TRBJ2-7,.,TRBV4-1,TGCGCCAGCAGCATAGGCGCGGAAGGGACGTACGAGCAGTACTTC,CASSIGAEGTYEQYF
.,TRBJ1-4,.,TRBV4-3,TGCGCCAGCAGCCAAGAAGGCAGGTATGAGGAAAAACTGTTTTTT,CASSQEGRYEEKLFF
.,TRBJ2-1,TRBD2,TRBV2,TGTGCCAGCAGTCAACTCGGGACTAGCGGGTCGTCCTACAATGAGCAGTTCTTC,CASSQLGTSGSSYNEQFF
.,TRBJ1-2,.,TRBV30,TGTGCCGGGAGGGGTGAGGGTTTGGGCTACACCTTC,CAGRGEGLGYTF
few,TRBJ2-7,TRBD1,TRBV18,TGTGCCAGCTCACCGAAGGACAGGGGGAGCTACGAGCAGTACTTC,CASSPKDRGSYEQYF
.,TRBJ2-5,TRBD2,TRBV30,TGTGCCTGGAGTCCGCCGGGACTAGCGGGGCCGGGTGAGACCCAGTACTTC,CAWSPPGLAGPGETQYF
.,TRBJ1-1,.,TRBV6-6,TGTGCCAGCAGTTACTCCGAGAACACTGAAGCTTTCTTT,CASSYSENTEAFF
.,TRBJ2-1,TRBD1,TRBV2,TGTGCCAGTTCCACCGGACAGGGTGAGGCTGAGCAGTTCTTC,CASSTGQGEAEQFF
.,TRBJ1-1,.,TRBV6-6,TGTGCCAGCAGCATGGACACTGAAGCTTTCTTT,CASSMDTEAFF
.,TRBJ1-5,.,TRBV21-1,TGTGCCAGCAGCAAAGGTTGGGGGACAGGGGAAGCAAATCAGCCCCAGCATTTT,CASSKGWGTGEANQPQHF
.,TRBJ1-3,.,TRBV6-1,TGTGCCAGCAGTGAAGACAGAGCTGGAAACACCATATATTTT,CASSEDRAGNTIYF
.,TRBJ1-1,.,TRBV18,TGTGCCAGCTCACCGAGGGCGAACACTGAAGCTTTCTTT,CASSPRANTEAFF
.,TRBJ1-2,.,TRBV6-6,TGTGCCAGCAGTTCTAATTATGGCTACACCTTC,CASSSNYGYTF
.,TRBJ1-6,TRBD1,TRBV28,TGTGCCAGCAGTCAGGGGGTCGCTAATTCACCCCTCCACTTT,CASSQGVANSPLHF
.,TRBJ1-5,TRBD1,TRBV28,TGTGCCAGCAGTTTTTCGACAGGGGTACAGCCCCAGCATTTT,CASSFSTGVQPQHF
.,TRBJ2-7,TRBD1,TRBV10-3,TGTGCCATCAATTCGGGACAGGGGAGCTACGAGCAGTACTTC,CAINSGQGSYEQYF
few,TRBJ2-3,TRBD2,TRBV4-2,TGTGCCAGCAGCCAGCTAGGGACTAGCGGATTCACAGATACGCAGTATTTT,CASSQLGTSGFTDTQYF
.,TRBJ2-2,.,TRBV30,TGTGCCTGGAATGAGGGGAATACCGGGGAGCTGTTTTTT,CAWNEGNTGELFF
.,TRBJ2-5,.,TRBV6-5,TGTGCCAGCAGTGTCCCTGGGGAGACCCAGTACTTC,CASSVPGETQYF
.,TRBJ2-5,TRBD2,TRBV9,TGTGCCAGCAGCGCCGGGACTACCCTTCAAGAGACCCAGTACTTC,CASSAGTTLQETQYF
.,TRBJ1-1,.,TRBV15,TGTGCCACCAGCGGATGGACGGGGGAACGGTCTGAAGCTTTCTTT,CATSGWTGERSEAFF
once,TRBJ2-7,.,TRBV27,TGTGCCAGCAGTTTAGCCGATGGACTCTCCTACGAGCAGTACTTC,CASSLADGLSYEQYF
.,TRBJ2-6,.,TRBV2,TGTGCCAGCAGGAGGGGGAACTCTGGGGCCAACGTCCTGACTTTC,CASRRGNSGANVLTF
.,TRBJ2-7,.,TRBV28,TGTGCCAGCAGCCTATTCGGACAGAGCTCCTACGAGCAGTACTTC,CASSLFGQSSYEQYF
once,TRBJ1-1,TRBD1,TRBV29-1,TGCAGCGCCGGGACAGGGGTAACTGAAGCTTTCTTT,CSAGTGVTEAFF
.,TRBJ1-4,.,TRBV12-5,TGTGCTAGTGGTTCCCATGGTGAAAAACTGTTTTTT,CASGSHGEKLFF
.,TRBJ2-1,.,TRBV2,TGTGCCAGCAGTGAGCTAGCCTACAATGAGCAGTTCTTC,CASSELAYNEQFF
.,TRBJ2-3,.,TRBV4-2,TGTGCCAGCAGCCCCGCCGTCGGGGGGCTAGCAGATACGCAGTATTTT,CASSPAVGGLADTQYF
.,TRBJ2-2,.,TRBV5-4,TGTGCCAGCAGTCCGGGACAGAACACCGGGGAGCTGTTTTTT,CASSPGQNTGELFF
.,TRBJ1-3,.,TRBV7-2,TGTGCCAGCAGCACGCAAGGAAACACCATATATTTT,CASSTQGNTIYF
.,TRBJ2-5,.,TRBV15,TGTGCCACCAGCAGAGATCAAGAGACCCAGTACTTC,CATSRDQETQYF
.,TRBJ2-7,.,TRBV15,TGTGCCACCAGCAGGACAGATTCCTACGAGCAGTACTTC,CATSRTDSYEQYF
.,TRBJ1-4,TRBD1,TRBV5-4,TGTGCCAGCAGCTTAGGCAGGGGGGTTGAAAAACTGTTTTTT,CASSLGRGVEKLFF
once,TRBJ2-1,.,TRBV6-4,TGTGCCAGCAGTGACATAAGGAGGGACCTATTCACCTACAATGAGCAGTTCTTC,CASSDIRRDLFTYNEQFF
once,TRBJ2-5,.,TRBV9,TGTGCCAGCAGCCCGAGGGGGGTCCAGGGAGAGACCCAGTACTTC,CASSPRGVQGETQYF
few,TRBJ2-2,.,TRBV4-1,TGCGCCAGCAGCCAGACCGCCCCGCTCGCCGGGGAGCTGTTTTTT,CASSQTAPLAGELFF
.,TRBJ1-1,.,TRBV14,TGTGCCAGCAGTGGGAGACGGGGGAACACTGAAGCTTTCTTT,CASSGRRGNTEAFF
.,TRBJ2-3,TRBD1,TRBV6-5,TGTGCCAGCAGTTCCCCCGGGACAGACACAGATACGCAGTATTTT,CASSSPGTDTDTQYF
once,TRBJ1-2,TRBD1,TRBV5-1,TGCGCCAGCAGCCCCGGGACAGGGAAGGTAGGGTATGGCTACACCTTC,CASSPGTGKVGYGYTF
.,TRBJ2-7,TRBD2,TRBV5-4,TGTGCCAGCAGCTTGGGTCCACTAGCGGGAGTCTACGAGCAGTACTTC,CASSLGPLAGVYEQYF
.,TRBJ2-5,.,TRBV7-2,TGTGCCAGCAGCTTTGAGGGCTCAGAGACCCAGTACTTC,CASSFEGSETQYF
.,TRBJ2-7,TRBD2,TRBV5-4,TGTGCCAGCAGCTTCACAGCGGGAGCGTCAGAGCAGTACTTC,CASSFTAGASEQYF
.,TRBJ2-7,.,TRBV18,TGTGCCAGCTCACCAGTTGAGGGAAGCTCCTACGAGCAGTACTTC,CASSPVEGSSYEQYF
.,TRBJ1-4,.,TRBV30,TGTGCCTGGAGTGTAGCCGGGACCTTTAATGAAAAACTGTTTTTT,CAWSVAGTFNEKLFF
.,TRBJ2-2,.,TRBV11-2,TGTGCCAGCAGCTCCCGCAGGGTACCCGGGGAGCTGTTTTTT,CASSSRRVPGELFF
.,TRBJ1-1,.,TRBV29-1,TGCAGCGTTTGGGACGACGGTGAAGCTTTCTTT,CSVWDDGEAFF
.,TRBJ2-1,.,TRBV14,TGTGCCAGCAGCAAGTACCTCTCCTACAATGAGCAGTTCTTC,CASSKYLSYNEQFF